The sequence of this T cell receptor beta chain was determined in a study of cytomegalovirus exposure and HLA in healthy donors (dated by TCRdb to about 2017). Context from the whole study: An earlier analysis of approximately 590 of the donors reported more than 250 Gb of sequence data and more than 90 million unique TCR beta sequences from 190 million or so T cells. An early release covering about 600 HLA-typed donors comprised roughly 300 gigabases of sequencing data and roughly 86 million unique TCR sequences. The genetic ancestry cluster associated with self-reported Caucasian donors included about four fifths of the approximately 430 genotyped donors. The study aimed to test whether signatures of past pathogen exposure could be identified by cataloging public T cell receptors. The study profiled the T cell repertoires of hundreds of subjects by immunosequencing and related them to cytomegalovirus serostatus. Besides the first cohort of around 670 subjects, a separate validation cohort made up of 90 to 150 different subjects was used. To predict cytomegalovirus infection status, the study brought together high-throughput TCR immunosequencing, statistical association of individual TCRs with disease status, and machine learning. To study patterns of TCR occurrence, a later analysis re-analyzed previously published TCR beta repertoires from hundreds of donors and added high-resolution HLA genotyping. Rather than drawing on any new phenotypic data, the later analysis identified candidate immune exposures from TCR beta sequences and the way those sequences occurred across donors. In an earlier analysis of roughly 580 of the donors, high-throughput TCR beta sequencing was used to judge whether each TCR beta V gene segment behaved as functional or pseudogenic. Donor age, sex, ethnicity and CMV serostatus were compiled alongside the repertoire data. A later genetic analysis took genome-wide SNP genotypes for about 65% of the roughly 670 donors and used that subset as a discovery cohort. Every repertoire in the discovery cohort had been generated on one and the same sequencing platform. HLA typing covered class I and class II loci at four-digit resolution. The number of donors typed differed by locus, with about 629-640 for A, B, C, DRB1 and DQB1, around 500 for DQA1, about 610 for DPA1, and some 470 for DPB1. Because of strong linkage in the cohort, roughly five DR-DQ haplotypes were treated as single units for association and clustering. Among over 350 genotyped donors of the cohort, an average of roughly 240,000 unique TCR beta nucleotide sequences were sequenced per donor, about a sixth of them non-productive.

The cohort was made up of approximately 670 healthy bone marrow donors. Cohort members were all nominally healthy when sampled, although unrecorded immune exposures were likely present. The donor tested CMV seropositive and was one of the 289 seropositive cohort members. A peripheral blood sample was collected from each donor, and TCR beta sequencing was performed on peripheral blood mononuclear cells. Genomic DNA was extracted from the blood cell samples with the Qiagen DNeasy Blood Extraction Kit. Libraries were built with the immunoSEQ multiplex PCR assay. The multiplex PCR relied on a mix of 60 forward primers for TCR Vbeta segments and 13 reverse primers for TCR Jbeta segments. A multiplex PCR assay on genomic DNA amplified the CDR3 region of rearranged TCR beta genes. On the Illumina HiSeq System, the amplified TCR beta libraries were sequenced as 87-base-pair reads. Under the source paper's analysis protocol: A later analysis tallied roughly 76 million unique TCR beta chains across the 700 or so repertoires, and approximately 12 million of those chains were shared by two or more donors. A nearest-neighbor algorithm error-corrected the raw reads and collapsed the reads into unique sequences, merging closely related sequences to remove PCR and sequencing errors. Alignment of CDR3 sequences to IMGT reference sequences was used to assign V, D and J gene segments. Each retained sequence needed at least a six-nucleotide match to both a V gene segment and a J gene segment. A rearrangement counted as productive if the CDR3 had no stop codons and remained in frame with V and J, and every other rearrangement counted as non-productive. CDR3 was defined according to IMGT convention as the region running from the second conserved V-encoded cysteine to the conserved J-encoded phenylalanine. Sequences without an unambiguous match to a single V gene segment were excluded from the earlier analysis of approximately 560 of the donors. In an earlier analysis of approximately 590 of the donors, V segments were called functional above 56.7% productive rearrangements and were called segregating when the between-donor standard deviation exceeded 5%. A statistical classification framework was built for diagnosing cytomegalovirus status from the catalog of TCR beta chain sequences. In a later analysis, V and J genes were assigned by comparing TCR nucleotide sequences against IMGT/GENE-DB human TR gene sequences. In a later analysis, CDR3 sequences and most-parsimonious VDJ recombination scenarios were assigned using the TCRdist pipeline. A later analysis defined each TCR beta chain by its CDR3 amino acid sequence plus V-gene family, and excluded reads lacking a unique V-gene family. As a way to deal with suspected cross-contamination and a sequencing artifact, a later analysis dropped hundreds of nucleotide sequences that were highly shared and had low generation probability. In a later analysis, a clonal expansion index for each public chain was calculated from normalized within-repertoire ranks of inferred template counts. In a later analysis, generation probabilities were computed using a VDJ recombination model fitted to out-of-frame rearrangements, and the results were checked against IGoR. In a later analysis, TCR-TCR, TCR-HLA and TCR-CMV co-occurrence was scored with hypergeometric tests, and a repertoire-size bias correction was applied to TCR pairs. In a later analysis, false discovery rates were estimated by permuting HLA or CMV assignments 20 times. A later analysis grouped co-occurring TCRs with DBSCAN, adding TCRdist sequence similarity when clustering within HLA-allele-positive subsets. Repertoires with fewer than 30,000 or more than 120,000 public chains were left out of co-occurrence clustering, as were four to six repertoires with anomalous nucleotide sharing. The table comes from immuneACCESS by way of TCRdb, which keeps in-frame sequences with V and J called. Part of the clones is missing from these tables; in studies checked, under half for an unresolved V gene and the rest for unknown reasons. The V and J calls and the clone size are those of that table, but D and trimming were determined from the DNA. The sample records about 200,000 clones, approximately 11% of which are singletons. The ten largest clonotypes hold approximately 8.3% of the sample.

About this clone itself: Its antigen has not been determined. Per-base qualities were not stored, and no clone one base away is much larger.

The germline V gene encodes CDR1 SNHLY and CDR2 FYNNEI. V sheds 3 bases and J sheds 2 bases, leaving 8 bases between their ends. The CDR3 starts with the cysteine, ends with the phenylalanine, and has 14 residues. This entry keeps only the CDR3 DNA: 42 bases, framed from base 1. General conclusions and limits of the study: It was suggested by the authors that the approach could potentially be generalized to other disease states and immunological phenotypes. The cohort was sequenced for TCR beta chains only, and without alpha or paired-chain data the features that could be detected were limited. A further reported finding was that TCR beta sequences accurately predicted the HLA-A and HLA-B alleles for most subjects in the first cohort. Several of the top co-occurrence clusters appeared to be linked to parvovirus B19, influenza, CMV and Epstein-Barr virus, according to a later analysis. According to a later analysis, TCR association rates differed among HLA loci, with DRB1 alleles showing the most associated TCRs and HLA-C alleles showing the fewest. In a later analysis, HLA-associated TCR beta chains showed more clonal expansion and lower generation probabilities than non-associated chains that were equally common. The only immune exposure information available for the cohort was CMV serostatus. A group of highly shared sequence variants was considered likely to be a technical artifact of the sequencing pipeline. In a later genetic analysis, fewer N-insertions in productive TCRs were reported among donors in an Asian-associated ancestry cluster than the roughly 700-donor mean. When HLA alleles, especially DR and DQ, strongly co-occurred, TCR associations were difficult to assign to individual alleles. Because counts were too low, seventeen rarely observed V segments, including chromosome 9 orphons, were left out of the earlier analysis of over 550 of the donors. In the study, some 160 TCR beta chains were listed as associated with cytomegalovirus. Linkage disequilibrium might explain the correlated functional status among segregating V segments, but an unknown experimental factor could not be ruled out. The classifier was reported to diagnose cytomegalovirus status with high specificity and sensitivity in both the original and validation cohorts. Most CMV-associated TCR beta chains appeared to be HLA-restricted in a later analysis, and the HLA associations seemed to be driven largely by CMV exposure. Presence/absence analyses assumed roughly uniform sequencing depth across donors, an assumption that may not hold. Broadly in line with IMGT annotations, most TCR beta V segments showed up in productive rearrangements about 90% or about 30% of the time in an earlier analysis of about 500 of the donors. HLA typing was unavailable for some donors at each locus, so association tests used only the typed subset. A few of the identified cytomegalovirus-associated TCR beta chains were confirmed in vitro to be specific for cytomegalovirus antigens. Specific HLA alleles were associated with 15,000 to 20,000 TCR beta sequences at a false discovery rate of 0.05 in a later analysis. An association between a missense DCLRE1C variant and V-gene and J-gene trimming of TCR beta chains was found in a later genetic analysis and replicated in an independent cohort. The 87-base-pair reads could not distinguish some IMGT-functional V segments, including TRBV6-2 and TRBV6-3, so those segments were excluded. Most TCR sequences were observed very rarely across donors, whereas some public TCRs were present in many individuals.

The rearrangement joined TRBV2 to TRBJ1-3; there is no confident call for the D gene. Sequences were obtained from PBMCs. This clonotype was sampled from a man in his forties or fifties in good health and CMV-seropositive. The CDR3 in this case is CASSEQAPGNTIYF. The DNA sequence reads TGTGCCAGCAGTGAGCAGGCCCCTGGAAACACCATATATTTT.